The 27 T cell receptor beta chains below all came from one sample that was sequenced in a study of CD8+ T cells in alopecia areata. Once RNA had been extracted, it was reverse transcribed into cDNA to act as the sequencing template. Data came from immunoSEQ multiplex PCR; TCRdb stores just in-frame clones and leaves some out. Altogether over 100,000 clones are present, approximately 54% being singletons, with the ten largest covering 9.5% to 15%. Sample treatment: oral pan-JAK inhibitor, 5-10 mg twice daily. The sequencing used CD8+ T cells sorted from blood, collected at week 24, from a patient treated with tofacitinib. These receptors were collected from a human donor with alopecia areata.

The J gene is TRBJ2-7, the V gene TRBV29-1; TRBD1 is a possible D gene (5 bases). The germline gives CDR1 SQVTM, CDR2 ANQGSEA. Deletions cut 4 bases from V and 2 bases from J, with 12 bases between. This CDR3 contains 13 residues. CDR3 residues: CSVVPDRTYEQYF. The CDR3 DNA reads TGCAGCGTTGTTCCCGACAGAACCTACGAGCAGTACTTC.

The chain joins TRBV7-9 to TRBJ2-7; 7 bases match TRBD1. This CDR3 comprises 15 residues. Unmatched junction bases numbered 7, after V lost 4 bases and J lost 1 base. CDR1 SEHNR and CDR2 FQNEAQ come from the germline V gene (reference sequence). DNA for the CDR3: TGTGCCAGCAGCTCAGACCGGGACAGATCCTACGAGCAGTACTTC. As protein: CASSSDRDRSYEQYF.

V usage is TRBV7-9 and J usage is TRBJ1-6, with D hard to call. The CDR3 consists of 13 residues. V was cut by 4 bases and J by 5 bases, with 6 bases left in between. Germline loops: CDR1 SEHNR, CDR2 FQNEAQ (reference sequence). CDR3 bases: TGTGCCAGCAGCTCTATGGATAATTCACCCCTCCACTTT. Amino acid sequence: CASSSMDNSPLHF.

This clone occurred a few times. The chain uses TRBV27 and TRBJ1-2; D is uncertain. V was cut by 6 bases and J by 6 bases, with 17 bases left in between. The germline V gene encodes CDR1 MNHEY and CDR2 SMNVEV (reference sequence). The CDR3 runs 14 residues. The CDR3 loop is CASSQRRLTDGYTF. In DNA, the CDR3 is TGTGCCAGCAGCCAGAGACGGCTGACGGATGGCTACACCTTC.

The chain links TRBV14 to TRBJ2-4; D possibly corresponds to TRBD1 (5 bases). The CDR3 is 17 amino acids. V dropped 4 bases and J dropped 1 base, with 17 bases sitting between them. Germline values: CDR1 SGHDN, CDR2 FVKESK. The CDR3 region has the DNA TGTGCCAGCAGCCTCCGTCCGCAGGGTATGGCCAAAAACATTCAGTACTTC. Residues: CASSLRPQGMAKNIQYF.

This chain joins TRBV6-1 and TRBJ1-5; 9 bases align to TRBD1. CDR1 MNHNS and CDR2 SASEGT come from the germline V gene. The CDR3 has 15 residues. The V and J ends lost 4 bases and 3 bases, in that order; junction bases with no gene match: 4. In DNA, the CDR3 is TGTGCCAGCAGTGGAGGACAGGGGCTCAATCAGCCCCAGCATTTT. The encoded protein is CASSGGQGLNQPQHF.

J is TRBJ1-2 and V is TRBV18; unclear D gene. CDR1 is KGHSH, CDR2 LQKENI, per germline. The CDR3 sequence is 13 residues long. Trimming stripped 6 bases from V and 3 bases from J, with 11 bases between. CDR3 protein: CASSDTAYYGYTF. CDR3 bases: TGTGCCAGCTCCGATACAGCCTACTATGGCTACACCTTC.

V gene TRBV19 combines with J gene TRBJ1-5; tentative D call: TRBD1 (5 bases). The CDR3 is 12 amino acids. Germline V gene data show CDR1 as LNHDA and CDR2 as SQIVND (reference sequence). Trimming took off 8 bases at V and 10 bases at J, with 15 bases between the two ends. CDR3 in DNA: TGTGCCAGTTCGACAGCCTATCGTCCCCAGCATTTT. This gives the protein CASSTAYRPQHF.

This sequence joins TRBV10-3 and TRBJ1-1, with D tentatively TRBD1 (6 bases). The CDR3 loop spans 14 amino acids. Deletions cut 0 bases from V and 7 bases from J, with 12 bases between. The V gene's germline CDR1 is ENHRY and CDR2 SYGVKD. The chain's CDR3 is CAISESGEGGEAFF. The CDR3 DNA reads as TGTGCCATCAGTGAGTCGGGGGAAGGGGGTGAAGCTTTCTTT.

This chain links TRBV27 with TRBJ1-5, with D maybe TRBD1 (6 bases). CDR1 MNHEY and CDR2 SMNVEV come from the germline V gene (reference sequence). The germline V and J ends were trimmed by 3 bases and 5 bases, with 11 bases remaining between them. CDR3 size: 14 residues. This CDR3 is CASSLDSEYQPQHF. Written as DNA, the CDR3 is TGTGCCAGCAGTTTGGACAGCGAATATCAGCCCCAGCATTTT.

Written as DNA, the CDR3 is TGTGCCAGCAAAAGTAGGGGTTGGAGCACAGATACGCAGTATTTT. Amino acids: CASKSRGWSTDTQYF. V gene TRBV2 combines with J gene TRBJ2-3, with a tentative D call TRBD1 (5 bases). The germline V gene encodes CDR1 SNHLY and CDR2 FYNNEI. V lost 7 bases to trimming and J lost 0 bases, with 14 bases between them. There are 15 residues in the CDR3.

V is TRBV27 and J is TRBJ2-7, with D perhaps assigned TRBD1 or TRBD2 (5 bases each). This CDR3 region has 14 residues. V lost 6 bases, J lost 3 bases, and 15 bases lay in between. Germline V lookup: CDR1 MNHEY, CDR2 SMNVEV (reference sequence). The CDR3 coding sequence is TGTGCCAGCAGCAACCGGGACGGAAACTACGAGCAGTACTTC. Translation: CASSNRDGNYEQYF.

The chain combines TRBV9 with TRBJ2-7; 10 bases are a match to TRBD1. Germline assignment: CDR1 SGDLS and CDR2 YYNGEE. The CDR3 totals 15 residues. V trimming: 4 bases; J trimming: 3 bases; junction bases outside the gene matches: 7. The CDR3 reads CASSLGTGENYEQYF. The CDR3 nucleotides are TGTGCCAGCAGCTTGGGGACAGGGGAAAACTACGAGCAGTACTTC.

On this clone: Other DNA sequences in the sample encode the same CDR3. The chain employs TRBV13 and TRBJ2-7; possible D gene TRBD2, 5 bases. CDR3 length equals 13 residues. V lost 5 bases and J lost 0, with 8 bases in between. The V gene's germline CDR1 is PRHDT and CDR2 FYEKMQ (reference sequence). The CDR3 here is CASSLEGSYEQYF. The CDR3 nucleotides are TGTGCCAGCAGCCTTGAGGGCTCCTACGAGCAGTACTTC.

The rearrangement links TRBV27 to TRBJ1-1, with 7 bases matching TRBD1. CDR1 MNHEY and CDR2 SMNVEV come from the germline V gene (reference sequence). J gave up 4 bases and V 5 bases, and 7 bases lay outside the gene matches. This CDR3 has 14 amino acids. CDR3 DNA: TGTGCCAGCAGTCACAGGGGAGGAGGCACTGAAGCTTTCTTT. Encoded protein: CASSHRGGGTEAFF.

The V call is TRBV11-2, the J call TRBJ2-7; TRBD1 matches at 7 bases. CDR1 and CDR2 (germline): SGHAT, FQNNGV. With 5 bases clipped from V and 12 bases from J, the junction kept 4 bases outside the gene matches. The CDR3 has 10 residues. CDR3 region: CASSNDRVYF. DNA of the CDR3: TGTGCCAGCAGCAACGACAGGGTGTACTTC.

The chain recombines TRBV27 with TRBJ1-2; tentative D call: TRBD1 (5 bases). The germline gives CDR1 MNHEY, CDR2 SMNVEV (reference sequence). The germline V and J ends were trimmed by 5 bases and 7 bases, with 26 bases remaining between them. The CDR3 runs 17 residues. The CDR3 DNA sequence: TGTGCCAGCAGTCCGCCCGGGGTGAGGGCAGGGTTAAGTGGCTACACCTTC. It translates to CASSPPGVRAGLSGYTF.

V usage is TRBV29-1 and J usage is TRBJ2-7, with D possibly being TRBD1 (8 bases). Trimming pared 1 base from V and 4 bases from J, leaving 26 bases between. The CDR3 is 18 residues long. Germline values: CDR1 SQVTM, CDR2 ANQGSEA. CDR3 region: CSVEARGQGARGPYEQYF. CDR3 sequence (DNA): TGCAGCGTTGAAGCCCGAGGACAGGGAGCGCGGGGGCCTTACGAGCAGTACTTC.

The chain combines TRBV7-9 with TRBJ1-4; D is unclear. Germline assignment: CDR1 SEHNR and CDR2 FQNEAQ (reference sequence). The CDR3 runs to 11 residues. Deletions cut 6 bases from V and 6 bases from J, with 5 bases between. CDR3 coding DNA: TGTGCCAGCAGAAATTATGAAAAACTGTTTTTT. It encodes CASRNYEKLFF.

The V and J genes are TRBV2 and TRBJ1-5, with D perhaps TRBD1 (5 bases). From germline, CDR1 is SNHLY and CDR2 FYNNEI. This CDR3 has 15 residues. V lost 4 bases and J lost 0, with 10 bases in between. DNA for the CDR3: TGTGCCAGCAGTGTGGGGGACTATAGCAATCAGCCCCAGCATTTT. This codes for CASSVGDYSNQPQHF. The complete variable domain, with remaining parts taken from reference TRBV2 and TRBJ1-5, reads EPEVTQTPSHQVTQMGQEVILRCVPISNHLYFYWYRQILGQKVEFLVSFYNNEISEKSEIFDDQFSVERPDGSNFTLKIRSTKLEDSAMYFCASSVGDYSNQPQHFGDGTRLSIL.

This clone has a handful of counts. V and J are TRBV5-1 and TRBJ2-1; the D is unclear. The V gene lost 2 bases and the J gene lost 10 bases, with 7 bases spanning the gap. This CDR3 has 11 residues. Germline V lookup: CDR1 SGHRS, CDR2 YFSETQ. In DNA, the CDR3 is TGCGCCAGCAGCTTTTCGGTAGAGCAGTTCTTC. This sequence encodes CASSFSVEQFF.

This clone has a single count. This CDR3 is CASTRTELYEQYF. DNA for the CDR3: TGTGCCAGCACCAGGACAGAGCTGTACGAGCAGTACTTC. The V gene is TRBV5-6, the J gene TRBJ2-7; a weak D match, TRBD1 (6 bases). Germline V gene lookup returns CDR1 SGHDT and CDR2 YYEEEE. Trimming left V 6 bases short and J 4 bases short, with 14 bases between. This CDR3 contains 13 residues.

The count of this clone is one. This chain links TRBV11-2 with TRBJ1-3; D is unclear. The CDR3 spans 14 residues. Germline V gene sequence: CDR1 SGHAT, CDR2 FQNNGV. Trimming took 3 bases from V and 0 from J, leaving 6 bases between them. The CDR3 DNA reads as TGTGCCAGCAGCTTCGGCGGCTCTGGAAACACCATATATTTT. Encoded protein: CASSFGGSGNTIYF.

This clone was found a few times. This rearrangement joins TRBV29-1 to TRBJ2-7; D is perhaps TRBD1 (6 bases). Trimming took off 4 bases at V and 3 bases at J, with 19 bases between the two ends. Germline V lookup: CDR1 SQVTM, CDR2 ANQGSEA. This CDR3 has 15 residues. CDR3 loop: CSVGPATGKIYEQYF. CDR3 nucleotides: TGCAGCGTTGGACCCGCTACAGGGAAAATCTACGAGCAGTACTTC.

The chain employs TRBV5-1 and TRBJ2-7, with D possibly being TRBD2 (5 bases). The CDR3 totals 14 residues. The V and J ends lost 0 bases and 3 bases respectively, with 10 bases between them. Germline lookup yields CDR1 SGHRS and CDR2 YFSETQ. The CDR3 DNA sequence: TGCGCCAGCAGCTTGGCAGACGGACTCTACGAGCAGTACTTC. Protein product: CASSLADGLYEQYF.

The chain joins TRBV10-2 to TRBJ1-5; D is unclear. This CDR3 comprises 15 residues. Trimming took 2 bases from V and 3 from J, leaving 11 bases between them. Germline values: CDR1 WSHSY, CDR2 SAAADI. In DNA, the CDR3 is TGCGCCAGCAGTGAGGACCCGGGCACCAATCAGCCCCAGCATTTT. Protein: CASSEDPGTNQPQHF.

The genes are TRBV11-2 and TRBJ2-7; D unresolved. The V gene lost 4 bases and the J gene lost 0 bases, with 22 bases spanning the gap. The CDR3 has 18 amino acids. Germline-derived CDR1 and CDR2 are SGHAT and FQNNGV. CDR3 DNA sequence: TGTGCCAGCAGCTCCCGACCAAGGCCGGGCCACAGCTCCTACGAGCAGTACTTC. This sequence encodes CASSSRPRPGHSSYEQYF.